This T cell receptor (beta chain) was obtained from a study of blood T cell repertoires in COVID-19. Study background: Donors in the United States, Italy and Spain gave samples during acute or convalescent COVID-19. T cells, B-cell-depleted T cells, or PBMCs provided the cDNA or gDNA that served as material.

Clones were read by immunoSEQ multiplex PCR, and TCRdb kept only the in-frame ones, dropping some. The sample consists of hundreds of thousands of clones, less than 90% of them appearing once. Germline values: CDR1 SNHLY, CDR2 FYNNEI. The CDR3 runs 14 residues. V gave up 6 bases and J gave up 0 bases, with 10 bases separating them. Sequenced sample: peripheral blood. This clonotype was obtained from a middle-aged man with acute or convalescent COVID-19. The chain has TRBV2 and TRBJ2-3, with D possibly matching TRBD2 (5 bases). CDR3: CASRVLGSTDTQYF. CDR3 in DNA: TGTGCCAGCAGAGTACTAGGGAGCACAGATACGCAGTATTTT.